Described below is a single T cell receptor beta chain sequence and its context. V lost 5 bases, J lost 1 base, and 5 bases stayed unmatched. Looked up from germline, CDR1 is SGHTA and CDR2 is FQGTGA. The CDR3 runs to 16 residues. The record originates from a study of shared clonotypes between healthy human individuals. Generated by immunoSEQ multiplex PCR, the TCRdb table keeps only in-frame clones and is missing some. The sample lists 330,000 or so clones; around 67% were seen once. The receptor was isolated from a man aged 25-40 years in good health. Sequenced input: memory CD4+ T cells sorted from blood. Subset denoted: CD45RA-negative fraction. The rearrangement links TRBV7-3 to TRBJ2-1, with TRBD2 matching 10 bases. CDR3 in DNA: TGTGCCAGCAGCACCCTAGCGGGAGTATCCTACAATGAGCAGTTCTTC. Encoded protein: CASSTLAGVSYNEQFF.